The 5 T cell receptor beta chains given below trace back to one sample, sequenced in a study of CD8 T cells in Susac syndrome. Random hexamers were used to reverse transcribe an amount of about 0.5 to 1 ug RNA. Each CDR3 protein is one row after TCRdb ran MiXCR on the immunoSEQ multiplex PCR reads. The sample includes some 260,000 distinct CDR3 sequences, about 94% of them seen just once. Sequencing was done on a sample of CD4+ T cells from PBMCs. These receptor sequences come from a human donor with multiple sclerosis.

The sample holds one count of this clonotype. The rearrangement uses TRBV6-6 and TRBJ2-1; 7 bases fit TRBD1. Germline V gene data show CDR1 as MNHNY and CDR2 as SVGAGI (reference sequence). The V segment lost 4 bases and the J segment 9 bases; nucleotides outside the gene matches: 9. CDR3 size: 14 residues. The CDR3: CASSSGQSLAEQFF. The CDR3 DNA sequence: TGTGCCAGCAGTTCGGGACAGTCCTTGGCTGAGCAGTTCTTC.

The rearrangement joins TRBV11-2 to TRBJ2-2; tentative D call: TRBD1 (5 bases). Trimming pared 5 bases from V and 5 bases from J, leaving 18 bases between. The CDR3 extends over 16 amino acids. The germline gives CDR1 SGHAT, CDR2 FQNNGV. In DNA, the CDR3 is TGTGCCAGCAGCCCGACAGTTCCTATATCAACCGGGGAGCTGTTTTTT. Protein product: CASSPTVPISTGELFF.

The gene calls are TRBV20-1 and TRBJ1-2, with D possibly matching TRBD1 (6 bases). There are 15 residues in the CDR3. V gave up 3 bases and J gave up 2 bases, with 16 bases separating them. CDR1 is DFQATT, CDR2 SNEGSKA, per germline (reference sequence). This CDR3 is CSASNNPTGNYGYTF. The CDR3 DNA follows: TGCAGTGCTAGTAACAATCCTACAGGGAACTATGGCTACACCTTC.

The chain joins TRBV7-8 to TRBJ1-4; D is unclear. V lost 0 bases and J lost 8, with 16 bases in between. CDR1 SGHVS and CDR2 FQNEAQ come from the germline V gene. The CDR3 has 16 residues. The CDR3 sequence is CASSLARLKPGEKLFF. CDR3 DNA: TGTGCCAGCAGCTTAGCGCGGCTAAAACCGGGGGAAAAACTGTTTTTT.

J is TRBJ2-5 and V is TRBV18, with 10 positions matching TRBD1. V lost 2 bases to trimming and J lost 4 bases; unmatched junction nucleotides: 1. Germline values: CDR1 KGHSH, CDR2 LQKENI. The CDR3 extends over 14 amino acids. The CDR3, as DNA: TGTGCCAGCTCACCAGGGACAGGGGTAGAGACCCAGTACTTC. As protein: CASSPGTGVETQYF. Using reference TRBV18 and TRBJ2-5 for the parts outside the CDR3, the full variable domain is NAGVMQNPRHLVRRRGQEARLRCSPMKGHSHVYWYRQLPEEGLKFMVYLQKENIIDESGMPKERFSAEFPKEGPSILRIQQVVRGDSAAYFCASSPGTGVETQYFGPGTRLLVL.